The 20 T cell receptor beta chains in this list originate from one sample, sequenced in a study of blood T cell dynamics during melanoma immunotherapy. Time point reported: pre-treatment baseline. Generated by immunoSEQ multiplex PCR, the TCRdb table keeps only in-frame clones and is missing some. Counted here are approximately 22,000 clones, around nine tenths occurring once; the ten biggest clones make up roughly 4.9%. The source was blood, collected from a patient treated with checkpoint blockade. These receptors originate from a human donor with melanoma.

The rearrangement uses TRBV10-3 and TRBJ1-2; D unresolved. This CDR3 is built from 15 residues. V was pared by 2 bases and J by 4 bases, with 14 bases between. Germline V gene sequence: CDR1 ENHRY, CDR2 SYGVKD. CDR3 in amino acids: CAISEGGNLLYGYTF. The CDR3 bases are TGTGCCATCAGTGAGGGAGGGAACTTACTCTATGGCTACACCTTC.

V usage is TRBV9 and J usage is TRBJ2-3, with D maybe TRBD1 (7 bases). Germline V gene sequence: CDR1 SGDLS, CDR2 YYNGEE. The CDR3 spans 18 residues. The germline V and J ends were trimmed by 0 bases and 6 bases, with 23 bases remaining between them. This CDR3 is CASSVAGGGSVGLDTQYF. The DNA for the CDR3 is TGTGCCAGCAGCGTAGCTGGAGGGGGCTCGGTAGGTTTGGATACGCAGTATTTT.

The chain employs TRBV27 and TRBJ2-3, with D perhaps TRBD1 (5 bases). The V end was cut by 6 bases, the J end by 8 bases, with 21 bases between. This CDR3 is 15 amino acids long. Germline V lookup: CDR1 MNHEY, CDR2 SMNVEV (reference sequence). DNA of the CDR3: TGTGCCAGCAGGATACAGGACGGGTCGTCTGGTACGCAGTATTTT. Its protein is CASRIQDGSSGTQYF.

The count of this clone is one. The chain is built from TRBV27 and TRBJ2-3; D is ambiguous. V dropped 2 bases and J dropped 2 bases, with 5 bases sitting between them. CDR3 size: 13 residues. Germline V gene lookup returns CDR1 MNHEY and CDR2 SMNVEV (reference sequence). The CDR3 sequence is CASSLLSTDTQYF. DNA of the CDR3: TGTGCCAGCAGTTTACTGTCCACAGATACGCAGTATTTT.

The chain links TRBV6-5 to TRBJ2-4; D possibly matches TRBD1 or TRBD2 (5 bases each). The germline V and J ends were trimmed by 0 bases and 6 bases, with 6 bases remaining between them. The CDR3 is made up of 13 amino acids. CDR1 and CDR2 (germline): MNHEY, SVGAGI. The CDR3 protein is CASSYSRGNIQYF. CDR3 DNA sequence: TGTGCCAGCAGTTACTCGAGGGGAAACATTCAGTACTTC.

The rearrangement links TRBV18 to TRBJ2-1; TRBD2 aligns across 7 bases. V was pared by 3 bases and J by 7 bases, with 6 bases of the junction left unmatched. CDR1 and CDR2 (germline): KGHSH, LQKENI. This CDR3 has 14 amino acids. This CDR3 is CASSPSTGGNEQFF. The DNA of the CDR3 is TGTGCCAGCTCACCTTCAACCGGGGGGAATGAGCAGTTCTTC.

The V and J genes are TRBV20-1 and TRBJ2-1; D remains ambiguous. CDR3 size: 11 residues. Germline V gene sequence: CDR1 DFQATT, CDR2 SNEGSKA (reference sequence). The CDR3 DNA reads TGCAGCTCTTCGTCCTACAATGAGCAGTTCTTC. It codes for CSSSSYNEQFF.

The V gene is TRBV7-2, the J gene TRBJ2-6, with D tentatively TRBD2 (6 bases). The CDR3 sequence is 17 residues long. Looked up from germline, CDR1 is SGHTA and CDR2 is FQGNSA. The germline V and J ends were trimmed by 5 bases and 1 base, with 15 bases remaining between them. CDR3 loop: CASSGGSSWSGANVLTF. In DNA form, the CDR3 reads TGTGCCAGCAGCGGAGGGTCTAGCTGGTCTGGGGCCAACGTCCTGACTTTC.

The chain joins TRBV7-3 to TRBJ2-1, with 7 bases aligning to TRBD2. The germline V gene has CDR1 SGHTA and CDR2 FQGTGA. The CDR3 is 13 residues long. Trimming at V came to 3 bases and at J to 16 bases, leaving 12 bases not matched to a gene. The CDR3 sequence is CASSFGRESPLFF. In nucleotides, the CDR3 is TGTGCCAGCAGCTTCGGGCGGGAGTCGCCTCTTTTCTTC.

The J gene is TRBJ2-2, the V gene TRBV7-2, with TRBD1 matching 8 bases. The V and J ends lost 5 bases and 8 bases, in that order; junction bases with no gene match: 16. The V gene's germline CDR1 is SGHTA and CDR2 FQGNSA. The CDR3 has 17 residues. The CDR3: CASSRDGTGGFGGELFF. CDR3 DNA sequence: TGTGCCAGCAGCCGGGATGGGACAGGAGGGTTCGGGGGGGAGCTGTTTTTT.

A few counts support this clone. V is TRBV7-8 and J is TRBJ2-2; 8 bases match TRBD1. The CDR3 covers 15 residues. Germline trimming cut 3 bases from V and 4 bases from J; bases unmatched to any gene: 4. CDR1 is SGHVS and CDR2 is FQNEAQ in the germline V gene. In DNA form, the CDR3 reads TGTGCCAGCAGCTTGGAGGACAGGGCCACCGGGGAGCTGTTTTTT. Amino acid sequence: CASSLEDRATGELFF.

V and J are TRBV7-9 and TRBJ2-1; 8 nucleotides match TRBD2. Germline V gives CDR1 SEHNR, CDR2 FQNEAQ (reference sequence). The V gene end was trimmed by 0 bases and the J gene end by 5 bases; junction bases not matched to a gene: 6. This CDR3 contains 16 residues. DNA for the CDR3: TGTGCCAGCAGCTTAGCGGGGTCGGGAGGGCACAATGAGCAGTTCTTC. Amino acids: CASSLAGSGGHNEQFF.

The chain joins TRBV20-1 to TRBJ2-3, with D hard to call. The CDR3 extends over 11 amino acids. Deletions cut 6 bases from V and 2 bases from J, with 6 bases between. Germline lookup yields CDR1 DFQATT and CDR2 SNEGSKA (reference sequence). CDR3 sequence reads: CSAPTTDTQYF. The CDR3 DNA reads TGCAGTGCCCCGACCACAGATACGCAGTATTTT.

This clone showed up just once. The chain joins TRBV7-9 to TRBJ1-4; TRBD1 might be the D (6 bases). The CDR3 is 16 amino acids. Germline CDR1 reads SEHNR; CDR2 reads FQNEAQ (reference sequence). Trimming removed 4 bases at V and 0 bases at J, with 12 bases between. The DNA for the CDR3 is TGTGCCAGCAGCTCTCGACAGGTTGCAACTAATGAAAAACTGTTTTTT. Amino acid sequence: CASSSRQVATNEKLFF.

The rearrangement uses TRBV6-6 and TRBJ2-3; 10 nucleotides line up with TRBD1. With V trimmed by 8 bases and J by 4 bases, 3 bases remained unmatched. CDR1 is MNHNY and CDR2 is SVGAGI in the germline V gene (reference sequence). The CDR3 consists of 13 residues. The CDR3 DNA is TGTGCCAGCCGGGACAGGGGACCAGATACGCAGTATTTT. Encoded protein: CASRDRGPDTQYF.

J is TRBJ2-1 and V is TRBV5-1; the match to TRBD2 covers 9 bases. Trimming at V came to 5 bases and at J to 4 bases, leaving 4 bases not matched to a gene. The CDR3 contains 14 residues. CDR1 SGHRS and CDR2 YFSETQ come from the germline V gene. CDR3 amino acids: CASRTSGPYNEQFF. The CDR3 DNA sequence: TGCGCCAGCAGGACTAGCGGACCTTACAATGAGCAGTTCTTC.

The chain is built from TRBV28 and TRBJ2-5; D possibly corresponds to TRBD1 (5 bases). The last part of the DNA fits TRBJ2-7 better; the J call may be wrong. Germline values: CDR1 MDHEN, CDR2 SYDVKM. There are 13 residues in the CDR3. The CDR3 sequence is CASSDPRDNEQYF. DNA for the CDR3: TGTGCCAGCAGCGATCCCAGGGATAACGAGCAGTACTTC.

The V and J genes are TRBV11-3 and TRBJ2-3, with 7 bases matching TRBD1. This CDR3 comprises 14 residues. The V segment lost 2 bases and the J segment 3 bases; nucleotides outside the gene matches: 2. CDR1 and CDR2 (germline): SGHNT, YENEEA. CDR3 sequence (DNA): TGTGCCAGCAGCTTACACAGGGGTACAGATACGCAGTATTTT. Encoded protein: CASSLHRGTDTQYF.

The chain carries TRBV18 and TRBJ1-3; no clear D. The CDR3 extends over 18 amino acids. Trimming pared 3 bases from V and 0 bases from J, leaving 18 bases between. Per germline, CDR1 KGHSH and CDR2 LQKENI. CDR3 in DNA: TGTGCCAGCTCACCCTCCTTGTTTGACTCGTACTCTGGAAACACCATATATTTT. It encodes CASSPSLFDSYSGNTIYF.

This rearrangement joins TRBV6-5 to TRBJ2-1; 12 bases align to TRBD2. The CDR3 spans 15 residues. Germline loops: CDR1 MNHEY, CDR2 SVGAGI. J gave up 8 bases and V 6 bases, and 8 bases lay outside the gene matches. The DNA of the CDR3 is TGTGCCAGCAGAACCCCTAGCGGGAGGGGGGATGAGCAGTTCTTC. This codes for CASRTPSGRGDEQFF.